This T cell receptor beta chain is from a study of blood T cell repertoires in COVID-19 (dated by TCRdb to 2018 to 2021). Turning to the overall study: Samples covering the acute and convalescent phases of COVID-19 were provided by collaborators in the United States, Italy and Spain. HLA class I and class II types, where available, came from metadata supplied by the sample provider rather than from assay-based typing. Samples came from the ongoing ImmuneRACE study (first 160 participants) plus 1,254 subjects from 6 global collaborators. Deeply sampled blood TCRbeta repertoires from subjects exposed to, actively infected with, or recovered from COVID-19 were included in the dataset. A freely available public database, intended as a resource for researchers studying the immune response to SARS-CoV-2, is where the repertoires were released. The material from the prospective study consisted of cDNA or gDNA derived from T cells, B-cell-depleted T cells, or PBMCs. The sample metadata nearly always contained a de-identified subject ID, COVID-19 status, age in years and sex. What the study reported, not specific to this receptor: Clinical and demographic metadata were provided uncurated, with the amount varying by source and participant.

From a lookup of the germline V gene (reference sequence), CDR1 and CDR2 are LNHDA and SQIVND. V loses 4 bases, J loses 0 bases, and the germline ends lie 24 bases apart. Counted from cysteine to phenylalanine, this CDR3 has 20 amino acids. The only DNA kept is the CDR3, 60 bases in frame from the first base. Each collaborating institution followed its own protocols to collect whole blood in K2EDTA tubes. For TCRbeta analysis, collaborator samples were shipped as frozen whole blood, as isolated PBMCs, or as DNA extracted from either sample type. This clone was detected only a few times. The antigen it recognizes is unknown. Base-call qualities are not available, and no considerably larger clone is one nucleotide away. The immunoSEQ Assay, a bias-controlled multiplex PCR, was used to amplify TCRbeta CDR3 regions from genomic DNA. The published analysis was carried out like this. Nucleated cell counts per sample were estimated from amplification of reference gene primers within the assay. To quantify the absolute abundance of each unique TCRbeta CDR3 rearrangement, sequence reads were collapsed and filtered. For each sample, productive Simpson clonality was calculated as the square root of Simpson's diversity index over productive rearrangements. TCRdb took this table from immuneACCESS and kept in-frame rearrangements with V and J called. Such tables lack part of the clones; where checked against another copy, unresolved V genes explain under half of the gap, and the rest is unexplained. That table is the source of V, J and clone size, and D and trimming were worked out from the DNA. A total of some 140,000 clones appear in this sample, 81% of them only once. The ten top clones hold roughly 8.1% of the sample.

The sequence was obtained from a woman in her sixties with active or convalescent COVID-19. The receptor chain draws on TRBV19 and TRBJ1-4; the D gene is perhaps TRBD1, from 6 matching bases. The sample consisted of peripheral blood. In nucleotide form, the sequence is TGTGCCAGTAGTACCCGCCGACAGACAGGTCTATCTGCAACTAATGAAAAACTGTTTTTT. It codes for CASSTRRQTGLSATNEKLFF.